The 27 T cell receptor beta chains presented below share a single source sample, sequenced in a study of blood T cell repertoires in COVID-19. Profiled with immunoSEQ multiplex PCR; TCRdb holds only in-frame clones, not every one. This table holds about 240,000 clones, about nine tenths found once. Specimen: PBMCs or T cells enriched from blood (not recorded which). Receptor source: a woman aged 25 to 39 with acute COVID-19.

The J gene is TRBJ1-5, the V gene TRBV30, with D perhaps matching TRBD1 (6 bases). In germline, CDR1 is GTSNPN, CDR2 SVGIG (reference sequence). This CDR3 region has 16 residues. V was trimmed by 2 bases and J by 7 bases, leaving 21 bases between them. In nucleotides, the CDR3 is TGTGCCTGGAGTTCCGAACTCGACAGGCCAGGGCAGCCCCAGCATTTT. It codes for CAWSSELDRPGQPQHF.

This clone was counted between two and nine times. The gene calls are TRBV27 and TRBJ1-3; D is undetermined. V was trimmed by 0 bases and J by 4 bases, leaving 10 bases between them. CDR1 is MNHEY and CDR2 is SMNVEV in the germline V gene (reference sequence). This CDR3 has 15 residues. DNA of the CDR3: TGTGCCAGCAGTTTATCGGTGGAGAGCGGAAACACCATATATTTT. The encoded protein is CASSLSVESGNTIYF.

The chain joins TRBV2 to TRBJ1-2; perhaps TRBD1 as D (6 bases). Trimming took off 1 base at V and 3 bases at J, with 6 bases between the two ends. Germline V gene data show CDR1 as SNHLY and CDR2 as FYNNEI. The length of the CDR3 is 13 residues. CDR3 sequence reads: CASSEGTDYGYTF. In nucleotides, the CDR3 is TGTGCCAGCAGTGAAGGGACAGACTATGGCTACACCTTC.

The V and J genes are TRBV6-5 and TRBJ1-2; 7 bases are shared with TRBD1. This CDR3 is built from 12 residues. Germline V gives CDR1 MNHEY, CDR2 SVGAGI. The junction had 5 bases not matched to a gene; V was cut back by 6 bases and J by 7 bases. CDR3 residues: CASRGTVPGYTF. For the CDR3, the DNA is TGTGCCAGCAGGGGGACAGTGCCTGGCTACACCTTC.

The V call is TRBV11-2, the J call TRBJ2-7; 8 bases line up with TRBD1. This CDR3 comprises 15 residues. The V gene's germline CDR1 is SGHAT and CDR2 FQNNGV. V was clipped by 5 bases and J by 9 bases; unmatched bases: 15. CDR3 protein: CASSAIRTGMLGQYF. The CDR3 region has the DNA TGTGCCAGCAGCGCAATAAGGACAGGGATGTTAGGGCAGTACTTC.

The chain uses TRBV10-2 and TRBJ2-7; D is ambiguous. CDR1 is WSHSY and CDR2 is SAAADI in the germline V gene. There are 14 residues in the CDR3. Trimming took 4 bases from V and 0 from J, leaving 10 bases between them. Here the CDR3 DNA reads TGCGCCAGCAGTGGGTACAGTACCTCCTACGAGCAGTACTTC. It codes for CASSGYSTSYEQYF.

The V call is TRBV6-2 or TRBV6-3, the J call TRBJ1-2, with TRBD1 as a possible D gene (6 bases). This CDR3 comprises 14 residues. Germline CDR1 reads MNHEY; CDR2 reads SVGEGT. The V and J ends lost 4 bases and 4 bases respectively, with 13 bases between them. The CDR3 is CASSSYIGGYGYTF. In nucleotides, the CDR3 is TGTGCCAGCAGTTCCTATATAGGGGGCTATGGCTACACCTTC.

To note about this clone: The conserved final phenylalanine or tryptophan is absent from the CDR3, which likely points to a read error. It is unclear where the CDR3 begins or ends on the DNA, so no DNA is shown, and the CDR3 is as TCRdb lists it. The genes are TRBV5-1 and TRBJ1-1. Germline V lookup: CDR1 SGHRS, CDR2 YFSETQ. The CDR3 totals 11 residues, both ends included. The CDR3 region is CASSLALRSWV.

The chain combines TRBV11-2 with TRBJ1-1; D is unresolved. The germline V gene encodes CDR1 SGHAT and CDR2 FQNNGV. V was trimmed by 5 bases and J by 1 base, leaving 14 bases between them. The CDR3 contains 15 residues. The CDR3 sequence is CASSARQIRNTEAFF. As DNA, the CDR3 is TGTGCCAGCAGCGCCAGACAAATTAGGAACACTGAAGCTTTCTTT.

This chain uses TRBV5-1 with TRBJ1-6; D unclear. Germline V CDR1 and CDR2: SGHRS, YFSETQ. CDR3 length equals 19 residues. Trimming pared 0 bases from V and 0 bases from J, leaving 16 bases between. The CDR3 loop is CASSLEAGSLSSYNSPLHF. The CDR3 nucleotides are TGCGCCAGCAGCTTGGAGGCCGGGAGTTTGAGCTCCTATAATTCACCCCTCCACTTT.

This chain uses TRBV15 with TRBJ2-2; D possibly corresponds to TRBD2 (6 bases). CDR1 is LNHNV and CDR2 is YYDKDF in the germline V gene (reference sequence). The V gene lost 1 base and the J gene lost 0 bases, with 9 bases spanning the gap. CDR3 length: 16 amino acids. As DNA, the CDR3 is TGTGCCACCAGCAGAGTGGCGGGGACGAACACCGGGGAGCTGTTTTTT. Translation gives CATSRVAGTNTGELFF.

The chain links TRBV6-5 to TRBJ2-2; D remains unclear. This CDR3 is built from 15 residues. Germline CDR1 reads MNHEY; CDR2 reads SVGAGI. Trimming cost V 0 bases and J 4 bases, with 9 bases left between them. The chain's CDR3 is CASSYSGSSTGELFF. CDR3 DNA sequence: TGTGCCAGCAGTTACTCGGGCAGTAGCACCGGGGAGCTGTTTTTT.

The V call is TRBV27, the J call TRBJ2-7; 11 bases line up with TRBD1. The CDR3 runs 19 residues. The V segment lost 5 bases and the J segment 0 bases; nucleotides outside the gene matches: 15. From germline, CDR1 is MNHEY and CDR2 SMNVEV (reference sequence). The CDR3 DNA reads as TGTGCCAGCAGTCCACGGACAGGGGGCCTTCTTTTTAGCTCCTACGAGCAGTACTTC. Its translation is CASSPRTGGLLFSSYEQYF.

The V gene is TRBV5-1, the J gene TRBJ1-4; D is perhaps TRBD1 (5 bases). The CDR3 is 16 residues long. Germline V gene lookup returns CDR1 SGHRS and CDR2 YFSETQ. Trimming removed 4 bases from V and 8 bases from J, with 21 bases in between. Written as DNA, the CDR3 is TGCGCCAGCAGCCCGCCGGGGGGAATAGAGCACGAAAAACTGTTTTTT. Its protein product is CASSPPGGIEHEKLFF.

This chain connects TRBV19 to TRBJ2-2, with a tentative D call TRBD2 (6 bases). This CDR3 is 14 amino acids long. Germline CDR1 is LNHDA and CDR2 is SQIVND (reference sequence). The V gene lost 3 bases and the J gene lost 3 bases, with 8 bases spanning the gap. Written as DNA, the CDR3 is TGTGCCAGTAGTATGCGGGGAGACACCGGGGAGCTGTTTTTT. Protein: CASSMRGDTGELFF. Drawing the rest from reference TRBV19 and TRBJ2-2, the complete variable domain is DGGITQSPKYLFRKEGQNVTLSCEQNLNHDAMYWYRQDPGQGLRLIYYSQIVNDFQKGDIAEGYSVSREKKESFPLTVTSAQKNPTAFYLCASSMRGDTGELFFGEGSRLTVL.

The V call is TRBV30, the J call TRBJ2-7; D is possibly TRBD2 (6 bases). Germline CDR1 reads GTSNPN; CDR2 reads SVGIG (reference sequence). The CDR3 totals 15 residues. V lost 0 bases and J 1 base, leaving 13 bases between the germline ends. Written as DNA, the CDR3 is TGTGCCTGGAGTGTAAGGAGGGAAGGATCCTACGAGCAGTACTTC. Translating it yields CAWSVRREGSYEQYF.

V is TRBV6-2 or TRBV6-3 and J is TRBJ2-2; D is possibly TRBD1 (5 bases). In germline, CDR1 is MNHEY, CDR2 SVGEGT. Trimming left V 6 bases short and J 2 bases short, with 13 bases between. The CDR3 sequence is 15 residues long. CDR3 in amino acids: CASSRQTLNTGELFF. The CDR3 DNA reads as TGTGCCAGCAGCCGACAGACCCTCAACACCGGGGAGCTGTTTTTT.

Of note for this clone: Germline is not matched at one junction end, which may reflect a read error. This sequence joins TRBV6-4 and TRBJ1-6; D unclear. From germline, CDR1 is MRHNA and CDR2 SNTAGT. The CDR3 runs 13 residues. Written as DNA, the CDR3 is TGTGCCAGCAGTGACGACATTAATTCGCCCCTCCACTTT. Its translation is CASSDDINSPLHF.

The V and J genes are TRBV10-1 and TRBJ1-1; D perhaps matches TRBD1 (5 bases). Germline assignment: CDR1 WNHNN and CDR2 SYGVQD (reference sequence). The V end lost 1 base, the J end lost 9 bases, and 9 bases lay between the germline ends. This CDR3 comprises 12 residues. CDR3 nucleotides: TGCGCCAGCAGTGAGTGGGGGGGAAAAGCTTTCTTT. It translates to CASSEWGGKAFF.

The rearrangement uses TRBV7-9 and TRBJ1-1, with D unclear. Per the germline V gene, CDR1 is SEHNR and CDR2 is FQNEAQ (reference sequence). This CDR3 spans 14 amino acids. The V end was cut by 3 bases, the J end by 2 bases, with 10 bases between. CDR3 protein: CASSFMEGNTEAFF. As DNA, the CDR3 is TGTGCCAGCAGCTTTATGGAGGGTAACACTGAAGCTTTCTTT.

This clone was detected a few times. The chain couples TRBV10-3 to TRBJ1-3; D might be TRBD1 (6 bases). Looked up from germline, CDR1 is ENHRY and CDR2 is SYGVKD. There are 15 residues in the CDR3. Trimming took off 8 bases at V and 0 bases at J, with 14 bases between the two ends. This chain's CDR3 is CAILDRLLSGNTIYF. The CDR3 region has the DNA TGTGCCATCCTGGACAGACTCCTCTCTGGAAACACCATATATTTT.

This chain connects TRBV5-6 to TRBJ2-2; weak D call: TRBD1 (6 bases). The CDR3 contains 14 residues. V was clipped by 6 bases and J by 1 base, with 10 bases between them. Germline V lookup: CDR1 SGHDT, CDR2 YYEEEE. The CDR3 protein is CASIHRVNTGELFF. Here the CDR3 DNA reads TGTGCCAGCATCCACAGGGTGAACACCGGGGAGCTGTTTTTT.

The gene calls are TRBV4-1 and TRBJ2-4; 10 bases align to TRBD1. This CDR3 is 17 amino acids long. The J segment lost 0 bases and the V segment lost 1 base, leaving 3 bases of the junction unmatched. Per germline, CDR1 MGHRA and CDR2 YSYEKL. This chain's CDR3 is CASSQVGQGEAKNIQYF. In DNA form, the CDR3 reads TGCGCCAGCAGCCAAGTAGGACAGGGGGAAGCCAAAAACATTCAGTACTTC.

The chain employs TRBV2 and TRBJ1-2; D might be TRBD1 (5 bases). This CDR3 spans 15 amino acids. The V and J ends lost 8 bases and 0 bases respectively, with 16 bases between them. From germline, CDR1 is SNHLY and CDR2 FYNNEI. This chain's CDR3 is CASHAPQGPNYGYTF. In DNA, the CDR3 is TGTGCCAGCCACGCCCCCCAGGGTCCTAACTATGGCTACACCTTC.

The chain couples TRBV7-2 to TRBJ2-5; the match to TRBD2 covers 7 bases. The CDR3 has 15 amino acids. In germline, CDR1 is SGHTA, CDR2 FQGNSA. Losses at the gene ends were 0 bases for V and 5 bases for J; bases not matched to a gene: 6. CDR3 in amino acids: CASSLAGGRIETQYF. CDR3 bases: TGTGCCAGCAGCTTAGCGGGGGGGAGGATTGAGACCCAGTACTTC. The complete variable domain, with remaining parts taken from reference TRBV7-2 and TRBJ2-5, reads GAGVSQSPSNKVTEKGKDVELRCDPISGHTALYWYRQSLGQGLEFLIYFQGNSAPDKSGLPSDRFSAERTGGSVSTLTIQRTQQEDSAVYLCASSLAGGRIETQYFGPGTRLLVL.

The rearrangement links TRBV5-1 to TRBJ1-1; D might be TRBD1 (5 bases). This CDR3 is 14 amino acids long. V gave up 1 base and J gave up 3 bases, with 10 bases separating them. Germline V CDR1 and CDR2: SGHRS, YFSETQ. Here the CDR3 reads CASSLSPGDTEAFF. The CDR3 DNA reads as TGCGCCAGCAGCTTGAGTCCGGGGGACACTGAAGCTTTCTTT.

Regarding this clone: The identical CDR3 is also encoded by other nucleotide sequences in the sample. The chain couples TRBV5-1 to TRBJ1-6; 9 bases align to TRBD1. Germline V gene data show CDR1 as SGHRS and CDR2 as YFSETQ. This CDR3 contains 14 residues. V dropped 4 bases and J dropped 8; count of bases not matched to a gene: 4. Written as DNA, the CDR3 is TGCGCCAGCAGCCAGGGACAGGGATATTCACCCCTCCACTTT. Residues: CASSQGQGYSPLHF.